Listed here is a single T cell receptor beta chain. The antigen is unknown. These data originate in a study of a mutant IDH1 vaccine in newly diagnosed glioma. In the study overall: Initiation of the vaccine course occurred 4-6 weeks after radiotherapy alone, or alongside temozolomide cycles.

Assay used: immunoSEQ multiplex PCR; TCRdb lists only in-frame clones, some missing. The repertoire holds about 74,000 clones, with about 87% as singletons. This sample's time point: week 35, safety follow-up. Vaccine doses each comprised 300 ug of mutant IDH1 20-mer peptide, with topical imiquimod. Germline V lookup: CDR1 SGDLS, CDR2 YYNGEE. The CDR3 extends over 15 amino acids. Trimming removed 3 bases at V and 5 bases at J, with 17 bases between. The TCR sequence derives from a man between 25 and 39 years old with glioma. This specimen was PBMCs, taken from a glioma patient whose treatment included an IDH1 peptide vaccine. The V and J genes are TRBV9 and TRBJ2-5; no definite D call. This chain's CDR3 is CASSDTAFSGETQYF. CDR3 nucleotide sequence: TGTGCCAGCAGCGACACGGCCTTCTCTGGGGAGACCCAGTACTTC. The full variable domain, rest sourced from reference TRBV9 and TRBJ2-5, is DSGVTQTPKHLITATGQRVTLRCSPRSGDLSVYWYQQSLDQGLQFLIQYYNGEERAKGNILERFSAQQFPDLHSELNLSSLELGDSALYFCASSDTAFSGETQYFGPGTRLLVL.